The 12 T cell receptor beta chains reported below all come from one sample, sequenced in a study of blood T cells in healthy people across ages. Together with a sample-barcoded 5' primer, a J-beta primer mix was included in a second PCR lasting roughly 6 to 12 cycles. TCRdb reprocessed the 5' RACE reads via MiXCR and lists one record per CDR3 protein. There are roughly 700,000 distinct CDR3 sequences in the sample; around 49% occur only once, and 25% to 35% lies in the top ten. Sequenced sample: blood. The origin of the receptors is a woman aged 55-69 years in good health.

Worth noting for this clonotype: A much larger clonotype is one base distant, so this may be a read error. Here the CDR3 reads CASGDRGQNSNQPQHF. The CDR3, as DNA: TGTGCCAGCGGTGACAGGGGACAGAATAGCAATCAGCCCCAGCATTTT. The chain has TRBV25-1 and TRBJ1-5; 8 bases agree with TRBD1. The germline gives CDR1 MGHDK, CDR2 SYGVNS. This CDR3 spans 16 amino acids.

About this clonotype: One end of the junction fails to match germline, which may point to a read error. The chain links TRBV7-9 to TRBJ1-4, with 9 bases aligning to TRBD1. The CDR3 is 16 amino acids. Germline V gene data show CDR1 as SEHNR and CDR2 as FQNEAQ (reference sequence). CDR3 in DNA: TGTGCCAGAAGCGGACACAGGGGGCTAGCTAATGAAAAAGTGTTTTTT. Translated, it gives CARSGHRGLANEKVFF.

This clonotype was seen a few times. The chain employs TRBV2 and TRBJ2-5; 10 bases are shared with TRBD1. The CDR3 totals 15 residues. Germline CDR1 reads SNHLY; CDR2 reads FYNNEI. The trim removed 5 bases at V and 2 bases at J, leaving 5 bases unmatched. The CDR3 sequence: CASSIDRGRQETQYF. CDR3 DNA: TGTGCCAGCAGTATCGACAGGGGGCGGCAAGAGACCCAGTACTTC.

The V and J genes are TRBV6-2 or TRBV6-3 and TRBJ2-1; D gene ambiguous. The germline gives CDR1 MNHEY, CDR2 SVGEGT. The CDR3 totals 12 residues. CDR3 sequence reads: CGVQASYNEQFF. The CDR3, as DNA: TGTGGGGTGCAGGCCTCCTACAATGAGCAGTTCTTC.

The chain carries TRBV25-1 and TRBJ1-3, with TRBD1 as a possible D gene (5 bases). Germline V gene data show CDR1 as MGHDK and CDR2 as SYGVNS. V was cut by 1 base and J by 0 bases, with 13 bases left in between. CDR3 size: 17 residues. The CDR3 nucleotides read TGTGCCAGCAGTGAATGGGGAGGGGATTACTCTGGAAACACCATATATTTT. Protein sequence: CASSEWGGDYSGNTIYF.

This clonotype has only a few counts. CDR3 in amino acids: CSVGTGYTYEQYF. CDR3 nucleotide sequence: TGCAGCGTTGGGACAGGGTATACCTACGAGCAGTACTTC. The gene calls are TRBV29-1 and TRBJ2-7, with 8 bases identical to TRBD1. The trim removed 4 bases at V and 2 bases at J, leaving 4 bases unmatched. Looked up from germline, CDR1 is SQVTM and CDR2 is ANQGSEA. The CDR3 sequence is 13 residues long.

This clonotype was detected a few times. The V and J genes are TRBV20-1 and TRBJ2-7; unclear D gene. CDR1 is DFQATT, CDR2 SNEGSKA, per germline (reference sequence). This CDR3 contains 14 residues. V was cut by 1 base and J by 1 base, with 11 bases left in between. The CDR3 sequence is CSARVAWDSYEQYF. The CDR3 DNA is TGCAGTGCTAGAGTGGCGTGGGATTCCTACGAGCAGTACTTC.

This clonotype was observed a handful of times. This sequence joins TRBV30 and TRBJ2-1; a weak D match, TRBD1 (6 bases). In germline, CDR1 is GTSNPN, CDR2 SVGIG (reference sequence). The V gene lost 3 bases and the J gene lost 6 bases, with 18 bases spanning the gap. This CDR3 is 15 amino acids long. The CDR3 sequence is CAWSLGGLGGNEQFF. The CDR3 nucleotides read TGTGCCTGGAGCCTCGGCGGATTAGGGGGCAATGAGCAGTTCTTC.

The rearrangement joins TRBV20-1 to TRBJ2-1; 9 nucleotides align to TRBD2. With V trimmed by 0 bases and J by 0 bases, 6 bases remained unmatched. From germline, CDR1 is DFQATT and CDR2 SNEGSKA (reference sequence). This CDR3 spans 17 amino acids. CDR3 loop: CSARDWSGRSSYNEQFF. CDR3 nucleotides: TGCAGTGCTAGAGATTGGAGCGGGAGGAGCTCCTACAATGAGCAGTTCTTC.

The V and J genes are TRBV7-9 and TRBJ2-7; TRBD1 matches at 10 bases. Germline V gene data show CDR1 as SEHNR and CDR2 as FQNEAQ (reference sequence). The CDR3 sequence is 15 residues long. J lost 5 bases, V lost 6 bases, and 10 bases had no gene match. DNA for the CDR3: TGTGCCAGCAGATTGACCGGGACAGGGGCCCACGAGCAGTACTTC. It encodes CASRLTGTGAHEQYF.

The sample holds a few counts of this clonotype. This sequence joins TRBV28 and TRBJ2-7; no definite D call. The CDR3 loop spans 13 amino acids. Per the germline V gene, CDR1 is MDHEN and CDR2 is SYDVKM. V was trimmed by 7 bases and J by 5 bases, leaving 15 bases between them. The CDR3 nucleotides read TGTGCCAGCACCGTTAGGAATTTCGACGAGCAGTACTTC. It encodes CASTVRNFDEQYF.

V gene TRBV21-1 combines with J gene TRBJ2-7; the table gives TRBD1 as D, unverified against the DNA. TRBV21-1 is a pseudogene. The CDR3 covers 13 residues. Written as DNA, the CDR3 is TGTGCCAGCAAGGGACAGGGGGCTTACGAGCAGTACTTC. Translated, it gives CASKGQGAYEQYF.